Detailed here is one TCR beta chain. What it binds is not known. This sample is part of a study of T cell repertoires in ileal Crohn's disease. Overall study results and limits: Compared with non-smokers, active smokers at surgery showed more clonal expansions.

Time point: proximal margin of the surgical specimen (macroscopically non-inflamed). Only in-frame clones appear in the TCRdb table, and some are missing; sequencing was by immunoSEQ multiplex PCR. The sample lists some 6,900 clones; about 67% were seen once. This sequence was found in an adult with Crohn's disease. Specimen: ileal tissue.

The CDR3 sequence is CASSLTGQGLSYEQYF. In nucleotides, the CDR3 is TGTGCCAGCAGCTTAACGGGCCAGGGGTTATCCTACGAGCAGTACTTC. The chain joins TRBV7-3 to TRBJ2-7, with TRBD1 as a possible D gene (6 bases). Between the trimmed V and J ends, which lost 0 bases and 1 base, there was a span of 13 bases. The CDR3 consists of 16 residues. Germline CDR1 is SGHTA and CDR2 is FQGTGA. Complete variable domain (other parts from reference TRBV7-3 and TRBJ2-7): GAGVSQTPSNKVTEKGKYVELRCDPISGHTALYWYRQSLGQGPEFLIYFQGTGAADDSGLPNDRFFAVRPEGSVSTLKIQRTERGDSAVYLCASSLTGQGLSYEQYFGPGTRLTVT.